These T cell receptor beta chains were read from a single sample in a study of Ad26.COV2.S vaccination and SARS-CoV-2 variants. Assay used: immunoSEQ multiplex PCR; TCRdb lists only in-frame clones, some missing. The table has a few hundred thousand clones, approximately 87% seen once. The source was peripheral blood, collected in a trial of Ad26.COV2.S vaccine versus placebo. The receptors here all came from a person aged 18 to 59 who received the Ad26.COV2.S COVID-19 vaccine or a placebo. Each CDR3 is given with its conserved first and last residue. The D gene is left open where the match is weak. Expanded clones are given a class, and other clones once, few, many or no size at all.

CASSLSGLAGNNEQFF TGTGCCAGCAGCTTATCGGGACTAGCGGGTAACAATGAGCAGTTCTTC TRBD2 TRBJ2-1 TRBV7-9 -
CASSVGGANTGELFF TGTGCCAGCAGCGTAGGAGGGGCGAACACCGGGGAGCTGTTTTTT - TRBJ2-2 TRBV9 -
CATLRGGAPSGANVLTF TGTGCCACCCTCCGGGGCGGGGCCCCCTCTGGGGCCAACGTCCTGACTTTC - TRBJ2-6 TRBV28 once
CASSLTGGAPLEAQHF TGTGCCAGTAGCTTGACGGGGGGGGCCCCCCTGGAAGCCCAGCATTTT - TRBJ1-5 TRBV19 -
CASSRDTRRFSEAFF TGCGCCAGCAGTCGGGACACTCGGCGTTTTTCTGAAGCTTTCTTT - TRBJ1-1 TRBV4-1 once
CATSSGLTGYNEQFF TGTGCCACCAGCTCGGGGTTGACGGGCTACAATGAGCAGTTCTTC - TRBJ2-1 TRBV15 few
CASSLDGGPYEQFF TGTGCCAGCAGCTTAGACGGGGGGCCCTATGAGCAGTTCTTC - TRBJ2-1 TRBV7-2 -
CASTRAADDGNQPQHF TGTGCCAGTACTAGAGCCGCTGACGACGGCAATCAGCCCCAGCATTTT - TRBJ1-5 TRBV19 once
CASSLAPGASYEQYF TGTGCCAGCAGCTTAGCCCCCGGGGCCTCCTACGAGCAGTACTTC - TRBJ2-7 TRBV7-9 -
CASSFARGGSTDTQYF TGTGCCAGCAGTTTTGCCCGCGGGGGAAGCACAGATACGCAGTATTTT TRBD2 TRBJ2-3 TRBV27 -
CASTAQDTSTDTQYF TGTGCCAGTACTGCACAGGATACCAGCACAGATACGCAGTATTTT - TRBJ2-3 TRBV19 -
CASSDPGQGNQPQHF TGTGCCAGCAGCGACCCGGGACAGGGGAATCAGCCCCAGCATTTT TRBD1 TRBJ1-5 TRBV9 -
CVAEGPNTGELFF TGTGTCGCGGAGGGGCCAAACACCGGGGAGCTGTTTTTT - TRBJ2-2 TRBV6-5 -
CASSQQETQYF TGCGCCAGCAGCCAACAAGAGACCCAGTACTTC - TRBJ2-5 TRBV4-1 -
CASSRSGSRGAIGNQPQHF TGTGCCAGTAGTCGGTCGGGGTCACGGGGGGCAATTGGCAATCAGCCCCAGCATTTT - TRBJ1-5 TRBV19 once
CASSIARVYEQYF TGTGCCAGTAGTATCGCCAGGGTCTACGAGCAGTACTTC - TRBJ2-7 TRBV19 -
CASSYLGGSTDTQYF TGTGCCAGCAGTTACCTCGGGGGAAGCACAGATACGCAGTATTTT - TRBJ2-3 TRBV6-5 once
CASSQGVGTNEKLFF TGCGCCAGCAGCCAAGGTGTGGGGACTAATGAAAAACTGTTTTTT - TRBJ1-4 TRBV4-3 -
CASSTGQGDGFTGNTIYF TGTGCCAGCAGCACCGGACAGGGCGATGGATTCACTGGAAACACCATATATTTT TRBD1 TRBJ1-3 TRBV13 -
CASSQGRGLEEQYF TGCGCCAGCAGCCAGGGAAGGGGGCTTGAAGAGCAGTACTTC TRBD1 TRBJ2-7 TRBV4-1 -
CASSYGSGGGNTEAFF TGTGCCAGCAGTTACGGGTCAGGGGGCGGGAACACTGAAGCTTTCTTT TRBD1 TRBJ1-1 TRBV6-2/TRBV6-3 -
CASSFYWGTNQPQHF TGTGCCAGCAGTTTTTATTGGGGTACCAATCAGCCCCAGCATTTT - TRBJ1-5 TRBV27 once
CASSLAGTPHAGGGYTF TGTGCCAGCAGCTTAGCGGGGACACCCCACGCCGGGGGTGGCTACACCTTC - TRBJ1-2 TRBV7-6 -
CASIRDRTPRGYTF TGTGCCAGCATACGGGACAGGACGCCTAGAGGCTACACCTTC TRBD1 TRBJ1-2 TRBV28 -
CASSQKRKQGITEAFF TGCGCCAGCAGCCAAAAACGAAAACAGGGGATCACTGAAGCTTTCTTT TRBD1 TRBJ1-1 TRBV4-3 -
CASSQTKGQPQHF TGTGCCAGCTCACAGACAAAGGGTCAGCCCCAGCATTTT - TRBJ1-5 TRBV18 -
CASSPRRQSNYQETQYF TGTGCCAGCAGCCCCCGCCGCCAGAGTAACTATCAAGAGACCCAGTACTTC - TRBJ2-5 TRBV11-2 -
CASSPTSGGFNEQFF TGTGCCAGCAGCCCGACTAGCGGGGGGTTTAATGAGCAGTTCTTC TRBD2 TRBJ2-1 TRBV7-9 -
CSVLQGAGEQYF TGCAGCGTCTTACAGGGGGCGGGCGAGCAGTACTTC TRBD1 TRBJ2-7 TRBV29-1 -
CASSPRGQIGTNEKLFF TGTGCCAGCAGTCCCAGGGGGCAGATCGGGACTAATGAAAAACTGTTTTTT TRBD1 TRBJ1-4 TRBV2 -
CAWSWRGTGDTQYF TGTGCCTGGAGTTGGCGGGGGACGGGGGATACGCAGTATTTT TRBD2 TRBJ2-3 TRBV30 -
CASRGPSQGAETQYF TGTGCCAGCAGGGGGCCGTCACAGGGTGCGGAGACCCAGTACTTC - TRBJ2-5 TRBV28 -
CASSPGSSGNTIYF TGCGCCAGCAGCCCAGGGAGCTCTGGAAACACCATATATTTT - TRBJ1-3 TRBV5-1 few
CASSLAGAGETQYF TGTGCCAGCAGTTTAGCAGGGGCCGGGGAGACCCAGTACTTC - TRBJ2-5 TRBV28 few
CASMPGGSGNTIYF TGTGCCAGCATGCCGGGGGGCTCTGGAAACACCATATATTTT - TRBJ1-3 TRBV9 -
CASSPTGNYGYTF TGTGCCAGCTCACCGACAGGGAACTATGGCTACACCTTC TRBD1 TRBJ1-2 TRBV18 -
CSVQTGLGMNTEAFF TGCAGCGTTCAGACGGGTCTCGGGATGAACACTGAAGCTTTCTTT - TRBJ1-1 TRBV29-1 -
CASSLGTSGGFQETQYF TGTGCCAGCAGCCTCGGGACTAGCGGGGGGTTTCAAGAGACCCAGTACTTC TRBD2 TRBJ2-5 TRBV9 -
CASSQGGGEQYF TGCGCCAGCAGCCAGGGGGGGGGAGAGCAGTACTTC TRBD2 TRBJ2-7 TRBV4-3 -
CASSQDFVAGGLDNEQFF TGCGCCAGCAGCCAAGATTTTGTAGCGGGGGGGTTGGACAATGAGCAGTTCTTC TRBD2 TRBJ2-1 TRBV4-3 -
CASSPHGQGTPYEQYF TGCGCCAGCAGCCCCCATGGACAGGGGACTCCCTACGAGCAGTACTTC TRBD1 TRBJ2-7 TRBV4-1 -
CASSYGVVLSEQYF TGTGCCAGCAGTTACGGGGTGGTACTAAGCGAGCAGTACTTC - TRBJ2-7 TRBV6-6 -
CASSPRETEQYF TGTGCCAGCAGTCCCAGGGAGACCGAGCAGTACTTC - TRBJ2-7 TRBV6-6 -
CASSLWSTGPPGELFF TGTGCCAGCAGTTTATGGTCTACAGGGCCCCCCGGGGAGCTGTTTTTT - TRBJ2-2 TRBV27 -
CASSEQGSGELFF TGTGCCAGTAGTGAACAGGGTTCCGGGGAGCTGTTTTTT - TRBJ2-2 TRBV19 -
CASSYYGSYNEQFF TGTGCCAGCAGTTATTACGGGTCCTACAATGAGCAGTTCTTC - TRBJ2-1 TRBV28 -
CSARGIGELFF TGCAGTGCTAGGGGTATCGGGGAGCTGTTTTTT - TRBJ2-2 TRBV20-1 -
CASRPDGGSTETQYF TGTGCCAGTAGGCCGGATGGGGGTAGTACTGAGACCCAGTACTTC - TRBJ2-5 TRBV19 -
CASSLLIGQFNYGYTF TGTGCCAGCAGCTTACTCATCGGACAGTTTAACTATGGCTACACCTTC - TRBJ1-2 TRBV7-9 -